A single sample gave rise to the 10 T cell receptor beta chains below, sequenced in a study of T cells in localized non-small cell lung cancer. TCRdb keeps only in-frame clones here, not all; method: immunoSEQ multiplex PCR. The data contain about 36,000 clones, around 90% of them seen just once; the ten biggest clones take up less than 9%. Here the sequenced sample was peripheral blood, taken before any cancer treatment. Receptor source: a woman between 35 and 70 years old with stage I lung adenocarcinoma.

This clone appeared a single time. The chain employs TRBV6-6 and TRBJ2-5; 8 bases match TRBD2. The CDR3 loop spans 15 amino acids. The trim removed 4 bases at V and 10 bases at J, leaving 14 bases unmatched. Germline CDR1 MNHNY, CDR2 SVGAGI (reference sequence). The CDR3 sequence is CASSFAGTRVSNQYF. DNA of the CDR3: TGTGCCAGCAGTTTCGCCGGGACTAGAGTTAGTAACCAGTACTTC.

The V call is TRBV7-9, the J call TRBJ2-5; the D is unclear. The CDR3 loop spans 14 amino acids. The germline V and J ends were trimmed by 2 bases and 0 bases, with 7 bases remaining between them. Germline V gene lookup returns CDR1 SEHNR and CDR2 FQNEAQ (reference sequence). The CDR3 nucleotides are TGTGCCAGCAGCTTACGGGCGGACCAAGAGACCCAGTACTTC. Residues: CASSLRADQETQYF.

The chain has TRBV7-9 and TRBJ2-5; D remains unclear. The V gene's germline CDR1 is SEHNR and CDR2 FQNEAQ (reference sequence). The CDR3 runs 12 residues. The ends were cut back, 3 bases at V and 9 bases at J, with 11 bases in the middle. The CDR3 sequence: CASSLAPLAQYF. Here the CDR3 DNA reads TGTGCCAGCAGCTTGGCCCCCTTGGCCCAGTACTTC.

The V call is TRBV28, the J call TRBJ2-7; D not resolved. The CDR3 totals 13 residues. Deletions cut 4 bases from V and 3 bases from J, with 10 bases between. Germline assignment: CDR1 MDHEN and CDR2 SYDVKM. CDR3 nucleotide sequence: TGTGCCAGCAGTTCGCCGGACGGCTACGAGCAGTACTTC. Amino acid sequence: CASSSPDGYEQYF.

V is TRBV2 and J is TRBJ1-2; D gene uncertain. Looked up from germline, CDR1 is SNHLY and CDR2 is FYNNEI. This CDR3 contains 14 residues. The V end lost 7 bases, the J end lost 3 bases, and 15 bases lay between the germline ends. CDR3 nucleotides: TGTGCCAGCATTCTAAGTAGGGCCGACTATGGCTACACCTTC. Translating gives CASILSRADYGYTF.

The chain employs TRBV28 and TRBJ1-2; D call uncertain. Germline V lookup: CDR1 MDHEN, CDR2 SYDVKM. This CDR3 spans 10 amino acids. V was trimmed by 10 bases and J by 4 bases, leaving 7 bases between them. The DNA of the CDR3 is TGTGCCACCTTGGCCTATGGCTACACCTTC. Amino acid sequence: CATLAYGYTF.

V is TRBV6-1 and J is TRBJ1-6; D not certain. Trimming pared 3 bases from V and 10 bases from J, leaving 13 bases between. Germline assignment: CDR1 MNHNS and CDR2 SASEGT. The CDR3 sequence is 14 residues long. The CDR3, as DNA: TGTGCCAGCAGTGATACCCACCGGAAGTCACCCCTCCACTTT. This gives the protein CASSDTHRKSPLHF.

This clone occurred a few times. The gene calls are TRBV4-1 and TRBJ2-1; the match to TRBD2 covers 10 bases. CDR1 is MGHRA and CDR2 is YSYEKL in the germline V gene. V gave up 1 base and J gave up 10 bases; unmatched junction bases: 10. The CDR3 sequence is 16 residues long. The CDR3 coding sequence is TGCGCCAGCAGCCAAGGTCGCCAGCGGGGGGGTTTGGAGCAGTTCTTC. Its translation: CASSQGRQRGGLEQFF.

The CDR3 spells CASSFDSLGQPQHF. DNA of the CDR3: TGTGCCAGCAGTTTCGACAGCCTGGGACAGCCCCAGCATTTT. This chain joins TRBV6-5 and TRBJ1-5; possible D gene TRBD1, 5 bases. Looked up from germline, CDR1 is MNHEY and CDR2 is SVGAGI. This CDR3 comprises 14 residues. V was clipped by 4 bases and J by 7 bases, with 14 bases between them.

V and J are TRBV7-2 and TRBJ1-2; D perhaps matches TRBD1 (6 bases). Trimming left V 4 bases short and J 4 bases short, with 16 bases between. The germline gives CDR1 SGHTA, CDR2 FQGNSA. The CDR3 extends over 15 amino acids. CDR3 sequence (DNA): TGTGCCAGCAGCTACCGGGACACCGAATTCTATGGCTACACCTTC. As protein: CASSYRDTEFYGYTF.